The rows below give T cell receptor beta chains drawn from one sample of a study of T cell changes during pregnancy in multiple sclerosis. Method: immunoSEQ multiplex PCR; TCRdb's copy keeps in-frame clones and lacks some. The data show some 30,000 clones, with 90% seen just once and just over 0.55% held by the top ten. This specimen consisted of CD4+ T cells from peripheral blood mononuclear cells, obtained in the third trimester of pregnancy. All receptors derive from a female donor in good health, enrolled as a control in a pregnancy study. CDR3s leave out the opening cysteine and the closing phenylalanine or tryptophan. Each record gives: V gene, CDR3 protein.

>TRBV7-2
ASSLSEDYGYT
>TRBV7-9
ASSSNQGASYNEQF
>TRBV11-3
ASSQTGGTGELF
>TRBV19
ASSIGQGAQGQY
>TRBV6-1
ARGHVHTGELF
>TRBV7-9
ASSRATSGTDTQY
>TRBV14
ASSQGRDRYTDTQY
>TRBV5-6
ASSLAMGGRALNEQF
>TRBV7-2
ASSPPMLLAGQETQY
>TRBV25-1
ASSGGQALLDKLF
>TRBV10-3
AISESAGGPTDTQY
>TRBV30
AWIRGWGLGEAF
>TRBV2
ASISQGNTGELF
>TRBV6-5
ASSYSEASNYGYT
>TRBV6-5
ASRTGVSQPQH
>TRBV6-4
ASSDRENTIY
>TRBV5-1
ASSLEGLAGVDEQF
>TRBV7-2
ASSLRRGGNEQF
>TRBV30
AAYRGSDTDTQY
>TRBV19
ASSVIQGVNTEAF
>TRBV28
ASSLTVYGYT
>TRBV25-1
ASSGQGARQPQH
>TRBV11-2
ASSLGAGGDYGYT
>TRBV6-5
ATTRANYGYT
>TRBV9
ASSVHRNGPLH
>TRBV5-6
ASSGLQGISYNEQF
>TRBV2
ASRREGNQPQH
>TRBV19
ASRTVGASTDTQY
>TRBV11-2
ASSLEAGFNQPQH
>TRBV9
ASSAWDISTDTQY
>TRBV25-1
ASSESRVGYGYT
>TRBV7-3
ASSPGGTSGYEQY
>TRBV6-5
ASSYSDGGRFNEQF
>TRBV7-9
ASSLVSGSGHEQY
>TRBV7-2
ASSRRALKGTDTQY
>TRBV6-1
ASSGAPGTGSYEQY
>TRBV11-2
ASSLGVAATEAF
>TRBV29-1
SVVDRSSYEQY
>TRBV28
ASSLSKGGAEKLF
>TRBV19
ASSIGQVNTEAF